A selection of T cell receptor beta chains follows, all from one sample in a study of blood T cells in healthy people across ages. TCRdb re-called the 5' RACE reads through MiXCR, storing one row per CDR3 protein. The sample has fewer than 2,000,000 distinct CDR3 sequences, approximately 39% seen once; the top ten hold more than 20%. Sequencing was done on a sample of blood. These TCRs come from a human donor in good health. Each CDR3 is given with its conserved first and last residue. The D gene is left open where the match is weak. The listing skips clone size in some rows; elsewhere it reads once, few, many or a size class.

size	length	V	D	J	CDR3	DNA
NA	18	TRBV20-1	TRBD2	TRBJ2-2	CSARDPGSGGALRGELFF	TGCAGTGCTAGAGACCCGGGGAGCGGGGGGGCTCTTCGCGGGGAGCTGTTTTTT
few	14	TRBV20-1	NA	TRBJ2-7	CSASKSRGLYEQYF	TGCAGTGCTAGCAAGTCTAGGGGTCTTTACGAGCAGTACTTC
NA	14	TRBV28	TRBD2	TRBJ2-7	CASSLAASFYEQYF	TGTGCCAGCAGCCTAGCGGCGAGCTTCTACGAGCAGTACTTC
NA	14	TRBV4-1	NA	TRBJ1-5	CASSPREGKQPQHF	TGCGCCAGCAGCCCGAGGGAAGGAAAGCAGCCCCAGCATTTT
few	18	TRBV18	TRBD1	TRBJ2-7	CASSPQLRDRGWNNEQYF	TGTGCCAGCTCACCACAATTAAGGGACAGGGGGTGGAACAACGAGCAGTACTTC
NA	16	TRBV20-1	TRBD1	TRBJ1-2	CSARVVAGQGLRGYTF	TGCAGTGCTAGAGTAGTCGCGGGACAGGGACTTAGGGGCTACACCTTC
few	17	TRBV5-1	TRBD1	TRBJ2-7	CASSLGFGTGAFYEQYF	TGCGCCAGCAGCTTGGGCTTTGGGACAGGGGCGTTCTACGAGCAGTACTTC
NA	17	TRBV25-1	TRBD1	TRBJ2-5	CASPTRATGTAQETQYF	TGTGCCAGCCCTACCCGAGCTACCGGGACAGCTCAAGAGACCCAGTACTTC
few	16	TRBV4-3	NA	TRBJ1-5	CASSQDVNRVNQPQHF	TGCGCCAGCAGCCAAGATGTTAACAGGGTGAACCAGCCCCAGCATTTT
NA	16	TRBV28	TRBD1	TRBJ1-2	CASSQQGARANYGYTF	TGTGCCAGCAGTCAACAGGGGGCTAGGGCAAACTATGGCTACACCTTC
NA	13	TRBV7-2	NA	TRBJ2-1	CASSLSSPDEQFF	TGTGCCAGCAGCTTAAGTAGCCCCGATGAGCAGTTCTTC
NA	13	TRBV28	NA	TRBJ1-5	CASSLQGRQPQHF	TGTGCCAGCAGTCTACAGGGCAGGCAGCCCCAGCATTTT
few	13	TRBV4-3	NA	TRBJ1-2	CASSQGREDGYTF	TGCGCCAGCAGCCAAGGCAGGGAGGATGGCTACACCTTC
NA	16	TRBV18	NA	TRBJ2-7	CASSPSFQGSSYEQYF	TGTGCCAGCTCACCATCATTCCAGGGCAGCTCCTACGAGCAGTACTTC
few	15	TRBV7-2	TRBD2	TRBJ2-7	CASSSTSGGHYEQYF	TGTGCCAGCAGCTCGACTAGCGGGGGGCACTACGAGCAGTACTTC
once	12	TRBV24-1	NA	TRBJ2-2	CATWGESGERFF	TGTGCCACCTGGGGAGAGTCCGGGGAGCGGTTTTTT
NA	15	TRBV20-1	NA	TRBJ2-7	CSARGSASIGGEQYF	TGCAGTGCTAGAGGCTCTGCGAGTATCGGTGGCGAGCAGTACTTC
many	13	TRBV12-3/TRBV12-4	NA	TRBJ2-5	CASKSSGEETQYF	TGTGCCAGCAAGTCCTCAGGAGAAGAGACCCAGTACTTC
NA	14	TRBV15	NA	TRBJ2-1	CATSRGGALGEQFF	TGTGCCACCAGCAGGGGGGGGGCCCTCGGGGAGCAGTTCTTC
NA	14	TRBV5-1	NA	TRBJ1-2	CASRPTGGPYGYTF	TGCGCCAGCAGACCGACAGGCGGACCCTATGGCTACACCTTC
few	16	TRBV7-9	TRBD1	TRBJ2-7	CASSLRGDRYPYEQYF	TGTGCCAGCAGCTTACGAGGGGACAGGTACCCCTACGAGCAGTACTTC
NA	20	TRBV14	NA	TRBJ1-3	CASSQESYKGRTTSGNTIYF	TGTGCCAGCAGCCAAGAATCTTATAAGGGCAGGACCACCTCTGGAAACACCATATATTTT
few	18	TRBV20-1	TRBD2	TRBJ2-1	CSATSLAGALSSYNEQFF	TGCAGTGCTACGAGTCTAGCGGGGGCCTTAAGCTCCTACAATGAGCAGTTCTTC
NA	17	TRBV21-1	NA	TRBJ2-1	CASSKAPSGGLYNEQFF	TGTGCCAGCAGCAAAGCCCCTAGCGGGGGGCTGTACAATGAGCAGTTCTTC
NA	14	TRBV7-2	TRBD2	TRBJ2-7	CASSLRLAQNEQYF	TGTGCCAGCAGCTTACGACTAGCACAGAACGAGCAGTACTTC
few	15	TRBV12-3/TRBV12-4	NA	TRBJ2-7	CASSVTRDLGGEQYF	TGTGCCAGCAGTGTCACTAGGGACTTAGGGGGCGAGCAGTACTTC
few	16	TRBV28	NA	TRBJ1-6	CASSLSGAEYNSPLHF	TGTGCCAGCAGTTTATCGGGGGCGGAGTATAATTCACCCCTCCACTTT
NA	20	TRBV21-1	NA	TRBJ2-6	CASSTLCTSGGPWGANVLTF	TGTGCCAGCAGCACCCTTTGTACTAGCGGGGGTCCGTGGGGGGCCAACGTCCTGACTTTC
few	15	TRBV12-3/TRBV12-4	NA	TRBJ2-1	CASSFSDFSYNEQFF	TGTGCCAGCAGTTTTTCGGATTTCTCCTACAATGAGCAGTTCTTC
few	17	TRBV15	NA	TRBJ2-6	CATSRDGGAAGANVLTF	TGTGCCACCAGCAGAGATGGGGGAGCGGCTGGGGCCAACGTCCTGACTTTC
NA	15	TRBV29-1	NA	TRBJ1-3	CSVGLRGTRGNTIYF	TGCAGCGTTGGATTGCGGGGTACGAGAGGAAACACCATATATTTT
few	13	TRBV5-1	NA	TRBJ2-1	CASSFGVNNEQFF	TGCGCCAGCAGCTTTGGGGTTAACAATGAGCAGTTCTTC
NA	13	TRBV28	NA	TRBJ1-1	CASRSIGDTEAFF	TGTGCCAGCAGATCAATAGGGGACACTGAAGCTTTCTTT
few	14	TRBV10-3	TRBD1	TRBJ2-7	CASRETGYTYEQYF	TGTGCCTCAAGGGAGACAGGGTATACGTACGAGCAGTACTTC
few	17	TRBV12-3/TRBV12-4	NA	TRBJ1-5	CASSAHTGYYSNQPQHF	TGTGCCAGCAGTGCCCACACAGGGTACTATAGCAATCAGCCCCAGCATTTT
few	14	TRBV2	NA	TRBJ2-6	CAKDVQSGANVLTF	TGTGCCAAGGACGTCCAATCTGGGGCCAACGTCCTGACTTTC
NA	15	TRBV4-1	NA	TRBJ2-5	CASSLGASGLKIQYF	TGCGCCAGCAGCCTGGGGGCTAGCGGATTAAAGATCCAGTACTTC
NA	18	TRBV7-9	NA	TRBJ1-2	CASSLGSLPLEGLDGYTF	TGTGCCAGCAGCTTAGGGTCGCTACCACTTGAAGGACTTGATGGCTACACCTTC
NA	16	TRBV11-3	NA	TRBJ2-7	CASSLVGGFSSYEQYF	TGTGCCAGCAGTCTTGTAGGGGGGTTCAGCTCCTACGAGCAGTACTTC
NA	15	TRBV7-2	TRBD1	TRBJ2-7	CASSFGQEASYEQYF	TGTGCCAGCAGCTTCGGACAGGAGGCTAGCTACGAGCAGTACTTC
NA	13	TRBV5-8	TRBD1	TRBJ1-4	CASSLTGSEKLFF	TGTGCCAGCAGCCTGACAGGGTCCGAAAAACTGTTTTTT
many	13	TRBV29-1	TRBD2	TRBJ2-1	CSVGQRGGNEQFF	TGCAGCGTTGGCCAGCGGGGAGGGAATGAGCAGTTCTTC
few	12	TRBV20-1	NA	TRBJ1-2	CSARSGFGGYTF	TGCAGTGCTCGCTCAGGTTTTGGGGGCTACACCTTC
NA	17	TRBV10-3	NA	TRBJ2-1	CAISGPEVKTSYNEQFF	TGTGCCATCAGTGGTCCCGAAGTAAAGACATCCTACAATGAGCAGTTCTTC
few	14	TRBV20-1	TRBD2	TRBJ2-3	CSAPTSGSTDTQYF	TGCAGTGCCCCGACTAGCGGGAGCACAGATACGCAGTATTTT
NA	11	TRBV20-1	TRBD1	TRBJ1-1	CSARDSREAFF	TGCAGTGCTCGGGACAGTCGAGAAGCTTTCTTT
NA	13	TRBV6-6	NA	TRBJ1-5	CASDTVSNQPQHF	TGTGCCAGTGATACAGTTAGCAATCAGCCCCAGCATTTT
many	14	TRBV7-2	TRBD2	TRBJ2-7	CASSFGLAGNEQYF	TGTGCCAGCAGCTTCGGACTAGCGGGGAACGAGCAGTACTTC
few	16	TRBV7-2	NA	TRBJ2-3	CASSLVYRAITDTQYF	TGTGCCAGCAGCTTAGTATACAGGGCCATAACAGATACGCAGTATTTT
NA	15	TRBV27	NA	TRBJ2-1	CASSLEEGDYNEQFF	TGTGCCAGCAGTTTAGAGGAAGGCGATTACAATGAGCAGTTCTTC
NA	14	TRBV20-1	NA	TRBJ2-7	CSARVGTSYNEQYF	TGCAGTGCTAGAGTGGGAACATCCTACAATGAGCAGTACTTC
NA	16	TRBV10-3	NA	TRBJ2-2	CAISGPLATNTGELFF	TGTGCCATCAGTGGCCCTCTGGCTACGAACACCGGGGAGCTGTTTTTT
NA	17	TRBV5-1	NA	TRBJ2-7	CASNSIPSRLLIYEQYF	TGCGCCAGCAACTCGATACCCTCGAGACTCCTTATCTACGAGCAGTACTTC